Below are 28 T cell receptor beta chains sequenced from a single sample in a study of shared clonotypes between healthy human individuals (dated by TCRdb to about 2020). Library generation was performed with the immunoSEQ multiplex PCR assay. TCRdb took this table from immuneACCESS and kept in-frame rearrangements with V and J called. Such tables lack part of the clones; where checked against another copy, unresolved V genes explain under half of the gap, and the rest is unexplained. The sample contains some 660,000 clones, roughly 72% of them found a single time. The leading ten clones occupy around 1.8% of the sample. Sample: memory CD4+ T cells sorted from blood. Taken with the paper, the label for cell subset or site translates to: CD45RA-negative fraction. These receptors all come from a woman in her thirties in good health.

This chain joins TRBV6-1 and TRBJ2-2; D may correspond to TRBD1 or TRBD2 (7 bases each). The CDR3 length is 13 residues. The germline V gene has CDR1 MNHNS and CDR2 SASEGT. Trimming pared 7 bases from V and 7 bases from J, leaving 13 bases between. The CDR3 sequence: CASTSRGGGELFF. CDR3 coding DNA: TGTGCCAGCACCTCCAGGGGGGGCGGGGAGCTGTTTTTT.

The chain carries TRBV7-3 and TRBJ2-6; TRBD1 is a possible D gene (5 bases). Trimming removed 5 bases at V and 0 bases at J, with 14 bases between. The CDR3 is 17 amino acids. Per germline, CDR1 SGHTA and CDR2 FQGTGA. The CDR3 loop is CASSPFNRNSGANVLTF. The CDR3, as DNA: TGTGCCAGCAGCCCTTTCAACAGGAACTCTGGGGCCAACGTCCTGACTTTC.

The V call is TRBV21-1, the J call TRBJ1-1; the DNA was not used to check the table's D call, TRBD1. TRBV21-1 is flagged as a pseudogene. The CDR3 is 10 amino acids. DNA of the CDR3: TGTGCCAGCAGTCAGGTGGGAGCTTTCTTT. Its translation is CASSQVGAFF.

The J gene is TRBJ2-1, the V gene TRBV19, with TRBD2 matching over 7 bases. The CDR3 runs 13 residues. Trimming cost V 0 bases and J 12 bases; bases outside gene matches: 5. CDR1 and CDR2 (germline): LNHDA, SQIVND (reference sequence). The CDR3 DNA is TGTGCCAGTAGTATAGAGGGGCTAGCGGTGCAGTTCTTC. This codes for CASSIEGLAVQFF.

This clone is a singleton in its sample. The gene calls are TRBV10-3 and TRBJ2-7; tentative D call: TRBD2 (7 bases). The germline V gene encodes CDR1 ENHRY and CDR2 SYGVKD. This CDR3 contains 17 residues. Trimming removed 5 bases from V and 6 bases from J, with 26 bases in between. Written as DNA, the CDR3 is TGTGCCATCAGTACCCTCTCCGGGGGGCTAATATCGAGCGAGCAGTACTTC. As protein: CAISTLSGGLISSEQYF.

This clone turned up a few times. The CDR3 loop is CASSSGGVPYEQYF. The CDR3, as DNA: TGCGCCAGCAGCTCGGGGGGGGTCCCCTACGAGCAGTACTTC. V and J are TRBV5-1 and TRBJ2-7; TRBD2 agrees at 8 bases. CDR1 is SGHRS and CDR2 is YFSETQ in the germline V gene. J lost 2 bases, V lost 3 bases, and 4 bases had no gene match. The CDR3 is 14 residues long.

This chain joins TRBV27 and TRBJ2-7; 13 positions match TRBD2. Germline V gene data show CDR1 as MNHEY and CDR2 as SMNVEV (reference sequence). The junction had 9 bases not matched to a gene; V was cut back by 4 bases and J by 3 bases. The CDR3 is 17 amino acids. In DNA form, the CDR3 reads TGTGCCAGCAGTTCCCTTTGGACTAGCGGGAGTAACTACGAGCAGTACTTC. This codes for CASSSLWTSGSNYEQYF.

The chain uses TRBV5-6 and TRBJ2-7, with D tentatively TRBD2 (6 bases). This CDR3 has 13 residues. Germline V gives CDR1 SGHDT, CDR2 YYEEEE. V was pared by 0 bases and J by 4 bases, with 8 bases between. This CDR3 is CASSLVGGYEQYF. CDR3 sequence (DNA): TGTGCCAGCAGCTTGGTGGGGGGTTACGAGCAGTACTTC. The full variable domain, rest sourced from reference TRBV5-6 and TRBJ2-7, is DAGVTQSPTHLIKTRGQQVTLRCSPKSGHDTVSWYQQALGQGPQFIFQYYEEEERQRGNFPDRFSGHQFPNYSSELNVNALLLGDSALYLCASSLVGGYEQYFGPGTRLTVT.

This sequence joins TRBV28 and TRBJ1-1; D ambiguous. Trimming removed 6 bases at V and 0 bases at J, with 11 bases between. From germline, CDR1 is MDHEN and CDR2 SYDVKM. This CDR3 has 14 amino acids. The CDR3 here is CASSPHDLNTEAFF. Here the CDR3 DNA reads TGTGCCAGCAGCCCACACGACTTGAACACTGAAGCTTTCTTT. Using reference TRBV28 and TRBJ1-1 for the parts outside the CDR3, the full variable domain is DVKVTQSSRYLVKRTGEKVFLECVQDMDHENMFWYRQDPGLGLRLIYFSYDVKMKEKGDIPEGYSVSREKKERFSLILESASTNQTSMYLCASSPHDLNTEAFFGQGTRLTVV.

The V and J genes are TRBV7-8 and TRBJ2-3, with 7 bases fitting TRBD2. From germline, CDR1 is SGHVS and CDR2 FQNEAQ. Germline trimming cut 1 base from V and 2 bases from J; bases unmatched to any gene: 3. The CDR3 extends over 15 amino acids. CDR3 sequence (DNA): TGTGCCAGCAGCTTAGGGCGGGGGTACACAGATACGCAGTATTTT. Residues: CASSLGRGYTDTQYF. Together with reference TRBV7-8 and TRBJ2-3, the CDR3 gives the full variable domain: GAGVSQSPRYKVAKRGQDVALRCDPISGHVSLFWYQQALGQGPEFLTYFQNEAQLDKSGLPSDRFFAERPEGSVSTLKIQRTQQEDSAVYLCASSLGRGYTDTQYFGPGTRLTVL.

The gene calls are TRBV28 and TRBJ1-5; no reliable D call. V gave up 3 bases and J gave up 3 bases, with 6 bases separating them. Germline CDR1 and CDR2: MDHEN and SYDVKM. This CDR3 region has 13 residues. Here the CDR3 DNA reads TGTGCCAGCAGTTTCGGCAACAATCAGCCCCAGCATTTT. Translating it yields CASSFGNNQPQHF.

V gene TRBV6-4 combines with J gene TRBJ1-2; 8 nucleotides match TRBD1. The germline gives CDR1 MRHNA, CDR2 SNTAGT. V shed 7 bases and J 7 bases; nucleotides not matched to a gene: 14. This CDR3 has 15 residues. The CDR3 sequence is CASITMDRVRPGYTF. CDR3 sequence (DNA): TGTGCCAGCATTACGATGGACAGGGTAAGACCTGGCTACACCTTC.

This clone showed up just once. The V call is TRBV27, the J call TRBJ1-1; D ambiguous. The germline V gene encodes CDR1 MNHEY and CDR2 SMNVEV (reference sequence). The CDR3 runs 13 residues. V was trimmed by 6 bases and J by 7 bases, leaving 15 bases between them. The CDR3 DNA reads TGTGCCAGCAGCCCCGACCTACGGGTTGAAGCTTTCTTT. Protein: CASSPDLRVEAFF.

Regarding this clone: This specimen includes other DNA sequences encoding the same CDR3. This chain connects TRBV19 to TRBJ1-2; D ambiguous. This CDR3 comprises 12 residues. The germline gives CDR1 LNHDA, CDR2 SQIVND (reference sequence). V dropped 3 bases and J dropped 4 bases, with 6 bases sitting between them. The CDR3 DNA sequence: TGTGCCAGTAGTATCACCGGCTATGGCTACACCTTC. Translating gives CASSITGYGYTF.

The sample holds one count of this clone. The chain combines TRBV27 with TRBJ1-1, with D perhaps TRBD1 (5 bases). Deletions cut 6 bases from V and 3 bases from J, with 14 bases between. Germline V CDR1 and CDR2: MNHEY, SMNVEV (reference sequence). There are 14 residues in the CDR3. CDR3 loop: CASRNRPGDTEAFF. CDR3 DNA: TGTGCCAGCAGGAACCGACCGGGGGACACTGAAGCTTTCTTT.

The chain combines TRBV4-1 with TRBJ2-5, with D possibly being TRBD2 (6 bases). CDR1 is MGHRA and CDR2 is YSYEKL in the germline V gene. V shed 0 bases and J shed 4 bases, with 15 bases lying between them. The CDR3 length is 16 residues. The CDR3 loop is CASSQELMVEGETQYF. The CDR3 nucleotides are TGCGCCAGCAGCCAAGAGCTAATGGTGGAGGGAGAGACCCAGTACTTC.

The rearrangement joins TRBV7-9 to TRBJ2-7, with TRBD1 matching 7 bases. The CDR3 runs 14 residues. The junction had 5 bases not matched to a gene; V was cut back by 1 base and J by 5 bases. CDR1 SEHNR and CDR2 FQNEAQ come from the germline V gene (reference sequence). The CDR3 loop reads CASSLGVGGHEQYF. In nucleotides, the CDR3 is TGTGCCAGCAGCTTAGGGGTAGGGGGCCACGAGCAGTACTTC.

The CDR3 here is CASSFNTGSYEQYF. CDR3 in DNA: TGTGCCAGCAGTTTTAACACAGGGTCCTACGAGCAGTACTTC. The V call is TRBV6-1, the J call TRBJ2-7, with D possibly being TRBD1 (6 bases). The germline V gene encodes CDR1 MNHNS and CDR2 SASEGT. V was pared by 5 bases and J by 1 base, with 12 bases between. The CDR3 has 14 amino acids.

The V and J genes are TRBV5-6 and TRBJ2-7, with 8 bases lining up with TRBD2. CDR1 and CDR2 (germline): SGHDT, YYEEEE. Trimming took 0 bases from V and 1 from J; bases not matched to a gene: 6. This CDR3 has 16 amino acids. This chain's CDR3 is CASSLGGRWGSYEQYF. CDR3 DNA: TGTGCCAGCAGCTTGGGCGGGAGGTGGGGTTCCTACGAGCAGTACTTC. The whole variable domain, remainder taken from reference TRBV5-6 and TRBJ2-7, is DAGVTQSPTHLIKTRGQQVTLRCSPKSGHDTVSWYQQALGQGPQFIFQYYEEEERQRGNFPDRFSGHQFPNYSSELNVNALLLGDSALYLCASSLGGRWGSYEQYFGPGTRLTVT.

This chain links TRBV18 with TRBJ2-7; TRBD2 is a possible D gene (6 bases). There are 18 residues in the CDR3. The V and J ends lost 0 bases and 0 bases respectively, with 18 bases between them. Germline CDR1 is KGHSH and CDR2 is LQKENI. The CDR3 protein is CASSPPRDPGRSSYEQYF. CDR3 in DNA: TGTGCCAGCTCACCACCTAGGGACCCCGGGAGAAGCTCCTACGAGCAGTACTTC.

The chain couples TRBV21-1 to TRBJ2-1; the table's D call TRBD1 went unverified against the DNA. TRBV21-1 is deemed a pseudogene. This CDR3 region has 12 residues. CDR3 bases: TGTGCCAGCAGCAAAAGGGGACAGGGGCAGTTCTTC. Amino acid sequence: CASSKRGQGQFF.

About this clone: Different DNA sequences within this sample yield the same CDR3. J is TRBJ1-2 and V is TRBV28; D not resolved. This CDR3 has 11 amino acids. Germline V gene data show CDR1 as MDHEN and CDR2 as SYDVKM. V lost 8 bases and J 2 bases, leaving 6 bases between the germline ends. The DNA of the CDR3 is TGTGCCAGCCGGACGAACTATGGCTACACCTTC. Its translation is CASRTNYGYTF.

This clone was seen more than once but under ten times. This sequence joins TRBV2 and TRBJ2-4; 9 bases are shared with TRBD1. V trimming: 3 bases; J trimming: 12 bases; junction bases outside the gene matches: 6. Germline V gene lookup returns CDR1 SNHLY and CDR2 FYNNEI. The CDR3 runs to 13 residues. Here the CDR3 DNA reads TGTGCCAGCAGTGATCACAGGGGGCAGAGTCAGTACTTC. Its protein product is CASSDHRGQSQYF.

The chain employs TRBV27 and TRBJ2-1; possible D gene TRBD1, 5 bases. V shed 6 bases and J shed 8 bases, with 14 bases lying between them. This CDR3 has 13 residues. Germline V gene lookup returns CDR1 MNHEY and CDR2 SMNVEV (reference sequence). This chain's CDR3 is CASRGLLRDEQFF. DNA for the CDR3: TGTGCCAGCAGGGGGCTCCTCAGGGATGAGCAGTTCTTC.

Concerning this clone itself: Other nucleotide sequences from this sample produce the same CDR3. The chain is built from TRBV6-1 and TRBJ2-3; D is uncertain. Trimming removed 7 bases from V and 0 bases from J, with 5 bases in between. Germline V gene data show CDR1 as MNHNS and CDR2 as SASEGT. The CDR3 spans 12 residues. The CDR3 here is CASKDSTDTQYF. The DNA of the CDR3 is TGTGCCAGCAAAGACAGCACAGATACGCAGTATTTT.

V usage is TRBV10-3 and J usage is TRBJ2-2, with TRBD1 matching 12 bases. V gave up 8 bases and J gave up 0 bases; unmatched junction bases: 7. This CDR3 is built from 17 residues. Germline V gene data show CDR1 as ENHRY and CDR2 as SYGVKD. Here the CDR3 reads CAIGPGQGAPNTGELFF. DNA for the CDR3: TGTGCCATCGGGCCGGGACAGGGGGCACCGAACACCGGGGAGCTGTTTTTT.

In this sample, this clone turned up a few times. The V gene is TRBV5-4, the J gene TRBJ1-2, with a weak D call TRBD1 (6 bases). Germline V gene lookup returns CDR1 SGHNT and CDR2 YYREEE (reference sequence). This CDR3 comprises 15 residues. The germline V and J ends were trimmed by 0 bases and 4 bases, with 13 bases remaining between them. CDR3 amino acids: CASSLDTGHSYGYTF. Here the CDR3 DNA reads TGTGCCAGCAGCTTGGATACGGGACATTCCTATGGCTACACCTTC.

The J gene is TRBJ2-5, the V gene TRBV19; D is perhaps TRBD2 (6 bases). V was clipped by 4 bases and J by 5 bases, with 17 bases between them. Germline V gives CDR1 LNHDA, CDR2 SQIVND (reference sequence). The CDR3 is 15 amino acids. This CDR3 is CASSKGLSRIETQYF. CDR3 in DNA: TGTGCCAGTAGTAAGGGACTCTCGAGGATTGAGACCCAGTACTTC.